A selection of T cell receptor beta chains follows, all from one sample in a study of OX40 agonist ivuxolimab in advanced cancers. The assay was immunoSEQ multiplex PCR, and TCRdb's table has in-frame clones only and misses some. The data contain tens of thousands of clones, around nine tenths of them singletons. Sequencing was performed on CD4+ or CD8+ T cells sorted from blood, taken in a trial of the OX40 agonist ivuxolimab. Every receptor here comes from an adult with an advanced solid tumor such as melanoma, head and neck, liver or kidney cancer. Both conserved end residues are part of each CDR3. D genes are given only for firm matches. Clone sizes are given selectively: once, few, many, or a class where the clone is expanded.

v_gene: TRBV28
abundance: .
d_gene: TRBD2
CDR3aa: CASSSQGLGLETQYF

v_gene: TRBV7-9
abundance: .
d_gene: .
CDR3aa: CASSSPTEAFF

v_gene: TRBV5-1
abundance: once
d_gene: .
CDR3aa: CASSSGAARSTEAFF

v_gene: TRBV6-5
abundance: few
d_gene: .
CDR3aa: CASSWGAKNIQYF

v_gene: TRBV5-1
abundance: .
d_gene: .
CDR3aa: CASSEQSPETYEQYF

v_gene: TRBV9
abundance: .
d_gene: TRBD2
CDR3aa: CASSHQKASGIFSSGSYNEQFF

v_gene: TRBV5-6
abundance: .
d_gene: .
CDR3aa: CASSQHKGRSNQPQHF

v_gene: TRBV18
abundance: .
d_gene: .
CDR3aa: CASSLSYNEQFF

v_gene: TRBV7-9
abundance: .
d_gene: TRBD1
CDR3aa: CASSAGTGNYGYTF

v_gene: TRBV7-9
abundance: once
d_gene: .
CDR3aa: CASSLDGATNEKLFF

v_gene: TRBV4-1
abundance: .
d_gene: .
CDR3aa: CASSQDFRESREKLFF

v_gene: TRBV7-3
abundance: .
d_gene: .
CDR3aa: CASSLYPPQTPNTEAFF

v_gene: TRBV23-1
abundance: .
d_gene: .
CDR3aa: CASSQSIVKPGSPYEQYF

v_gene: TRBV7-9
abundance: .
d_gene: TRBD2
CDR3aa: CASRLESGGTMYQETQYF

v_gene: TRBV7-6
abundance: once
d_gene: .
CDR3aa: CASSRKNTLRVSGNTIYF

v_gene: TRBV27
abundance: .
d_gene: .
CDR3aa: CASSYLSIDSLKFSPLHF

v_gene: TRBV10-3
abundance: few
d_gene: TRBD1
CDR3aa: CAIRGQGFPYEQYF

v_gene: TRBV19
abundance: .
d_gene: .
CDR3aa: CASSIDLDEDEQFF

v_gene: TRBV27
abundance: .
d_gene: TRBD2
CDR3aa: CASSFGTSWEQFF

v_gene: TRBV7-9
abundance: .
d_gene: .
CDR3aa: CASSNPEQYNQPQHF

v_gene: TRBV7-6
abundance: .
d_gene: .
CDR3aa: CASSLGVSDTQYF

v_gene: TRBV28
abundance: .
d_gene: .
CDR3aa: CASTALPPGSRYYGYTF

v_gene: TRBV7-8
abundance: once
d_gene: .
CDR3aa: CASSPSTSGSYNEQFF

v_gene: TRBV15
abundance: .
d_gene: TRBD1
CDR3aa: CATSEQGPTYEQYF

v_gene: TRBV27
abundance: .
d_gene: .
CDR3aa: CASRAAPSRGPQETQYF

v_gene: TRBV28
abundance: .
d_gene: .
CDR3aa: CASRLMDSYEQYF

v_gene: TRBV7-6
abundance: .
d_gene: .
CDR3aa: CASSLAGHTGELFF

v_gene: TRBV15
abundance: many
d_gene: TRBD1
CDR3aa: CATSRDQMDRSYGYTF

v_gene: TRBV5-1
abundance: .
d_gene: .
CDR3aa: CASSLADRSSYNEQFF

v_gene: TRBV19
abundance: .
d_gene: .
CDR3aa: CASSTIDSFTDTQYF

v_gene: TRBV2
abundance: .
d_gene: .
CDR3aa: CASSEGGYSNQPQHF

v_gene: TRBV5-1
abundance: .
d_gene: TRBD1
CDR3aa: CASNFSWEGGDEEQPQHF

v_gene: TRBV6-5
abundance: .
d_gene: .
CDR3aa: CASSYSAPSGQFF

v_gene: TRBV30
abundance: .
d_gene: .
CDR3aa: CAWLLRTYNEQFF

v_gene: TRBV6-1
abundance: .
d_gene: TRBD1
CDR3aa: CASRPGQGYNEQFF

v_gene: TRBV9
abundance: .
d_gene: .
CDR3aa: CASSVDGGTGELFF

v_gene: TRBV19
abundance: .
d_gene: TRBD1
CDR3aa: CASALSGTGIYEQYF

v_gene: TRBV7-6
abundance: .
d_gene: .
CDR3aa: CASSMPSAEQFF

v_gene: TRBV7-3
abundance: few
d_gene: .
CDR3aa: CASSLDTGYGYTF

v_gene: TRBV11-2
abundance: .
d_gene: TRBD2
CDR3aa: CASSSRTSRQLTDTQYF

v_gene: TRBV7-9
abundance: once
d_gene: TRBD2
CDR3aa: CASSSGLAGSVYEQYF

v_gene: TRBV28
abundance: .
d_gene: TRBD1
CDR3aa: CASSWDSSGNTIYF

v_gene: TRBV28
abundance: .
d_gene: .
CDR3aa: CASSRGEGWYYGYTF

v_gene: TRBV19
abundance: medium-sized
d_gene: .
CDR3aa: CASKQMVSGRTAEAFF

v_gene: TRBV9
abundance: .
d_gene: .
CDR3aa: CASSVGANTEAFF

v_gene: TRBV7-9
abundance: .
d_gene: .
CDR3aa: CASSLSTGHYEQYF

v_gene: TRBV18
abundance: .
d_gene: .
CDR3aa: CASSRGTDYEQYF

v_gene: TRBV27
abundance: .
d_gene: TRBD2
CDR3aa: CASSLKSWREYHEQYF

v_gene: TRBV27
abundance: few
d_gene: TRBD2
CDR3aa: CASSTRAGDEQYF

v_gene: TRBV6-4
abundance: .
d_gene: TRBD1
CDR3aa: CASRYRGPPNEKLFF

v_gene: TRBV2
abundance: few
d_gene: TRBD1
CDR3aa: CASSLDRVLSSNTEAFF

v_gene: TRBV29-1
abundance: .
d_gene: .
CDR3aa: CSVSTRAGELFF

v_gene: TRBV7-9
abundance: once
d_gene: .
CDR3aa: CASSPRDNSYEQYF

v_gene: TRBV4-1
abundance: .
d_gene: TRBD1
CDR3aa: CASSRPGQVYEQYF

v_gene: TRBV6-6
abundance: .
d_gene: .
CDR3aa: CASRAGTGGFQPQHF

v_gene: TRBV15
abundance: .
d_gene: TRBD1
CDR3aa: CATSRGTGKVRPQHF

v_gene: TRBV19
abundance: few
d_gene: .
CDR3aa: CASQLAPTGELFF